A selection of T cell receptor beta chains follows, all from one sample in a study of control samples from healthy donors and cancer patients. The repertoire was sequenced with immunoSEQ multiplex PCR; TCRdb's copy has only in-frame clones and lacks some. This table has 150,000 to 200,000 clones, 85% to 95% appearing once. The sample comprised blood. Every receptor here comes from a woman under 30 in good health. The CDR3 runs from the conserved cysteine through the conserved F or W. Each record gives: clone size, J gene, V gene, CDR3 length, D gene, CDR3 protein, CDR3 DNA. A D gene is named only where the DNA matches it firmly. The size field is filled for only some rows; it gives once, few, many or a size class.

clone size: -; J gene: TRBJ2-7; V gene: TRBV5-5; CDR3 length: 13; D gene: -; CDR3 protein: CASSVLSTYEQYF; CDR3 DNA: TGTGCCAGCAGCGTCTTATCGACCTACGAGCAGTACTTC
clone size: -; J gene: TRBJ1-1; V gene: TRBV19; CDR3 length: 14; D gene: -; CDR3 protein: CASMGQGSNTEAFF; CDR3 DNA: TGTGCCAGTATGGGCCAGGGTTCGAACACTGAAGCTTTCTTT
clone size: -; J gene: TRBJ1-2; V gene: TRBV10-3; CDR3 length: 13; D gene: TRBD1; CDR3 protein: CAISAQGAAGYTF; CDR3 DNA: TGTGCCATCAGTGCACAGGGGGCGGCGGGCTACACCTTC
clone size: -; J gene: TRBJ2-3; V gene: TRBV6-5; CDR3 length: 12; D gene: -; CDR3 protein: CASRDLADTQYF; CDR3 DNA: TGTGCCAGCAGAGATTTGGCAGATACGCAGTATTTT
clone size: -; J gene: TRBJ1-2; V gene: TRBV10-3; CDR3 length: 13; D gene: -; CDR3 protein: CAIRGAGQNGYTF; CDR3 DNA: TGTGCCATCAGAGGTGCCGGCCAGAATGGCTACACCTTC
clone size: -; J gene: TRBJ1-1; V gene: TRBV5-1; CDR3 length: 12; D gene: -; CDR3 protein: CASSGVSTEAFF; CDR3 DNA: TGCGCCAGCAGCGGGGTTAGCACTGAAGCTTTCTTT
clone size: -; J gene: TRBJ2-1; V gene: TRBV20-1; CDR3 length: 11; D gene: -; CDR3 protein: CSAGDYNEQFF; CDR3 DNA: TGCAGTGCAGGGGACTACAATGAGCAGTTCTTC
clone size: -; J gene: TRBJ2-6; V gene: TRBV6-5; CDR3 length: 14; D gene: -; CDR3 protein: CASSRPAGANVLTF; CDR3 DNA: TGTGCCAGCAGCCGGCCGGCTGGGGCCAACGTCCTGACTTTC
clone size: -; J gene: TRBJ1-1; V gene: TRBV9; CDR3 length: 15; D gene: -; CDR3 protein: CASSPRTDMNTEAFF; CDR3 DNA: TGTGCCAGCAGCCCTCGGACAGACATGAACACTGAAGCTTTCTTT
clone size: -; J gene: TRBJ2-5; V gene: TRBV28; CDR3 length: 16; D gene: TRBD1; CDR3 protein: CASSSIWDRRSETQYF; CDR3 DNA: TGTGCCAGCAGCTCGATTTGGGACAGGAGGAGCGAGACCCAGTACTTC
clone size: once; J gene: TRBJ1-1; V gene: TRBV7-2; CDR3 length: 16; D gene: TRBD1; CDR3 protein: CASSHRQGEGNTEAFF; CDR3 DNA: TGTGCCAGCAGCCACCGACAGGGTGAGGGGAACACTGAAGCTTTCTTT
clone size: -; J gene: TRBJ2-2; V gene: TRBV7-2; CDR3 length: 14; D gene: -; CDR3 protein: CASSLLGRTGELFF; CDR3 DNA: TGTGCCAGCAGCCTCCTGGGGAGGACCGGGGAGCTGTTTTTT
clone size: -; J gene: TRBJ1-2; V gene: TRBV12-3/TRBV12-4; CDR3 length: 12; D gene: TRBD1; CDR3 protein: CASGTGVGGYTF; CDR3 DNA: TGTGCCAGCGGGACAGGGGTAGGTGGCTACACCTTC
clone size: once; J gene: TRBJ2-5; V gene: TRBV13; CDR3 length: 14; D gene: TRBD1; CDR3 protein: CASSPRQGEETQYF; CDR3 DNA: TGTGCCAGCAGCCCCAGACAGGGCGAAGAGACCCAGTACTTC
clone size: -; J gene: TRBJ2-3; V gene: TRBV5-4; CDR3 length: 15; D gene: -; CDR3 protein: CASSLPTLSGDTQYF; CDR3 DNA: TGTGCCAGCAGCTTACCAACCCTATCAGGCGATACGCAGTATTTT
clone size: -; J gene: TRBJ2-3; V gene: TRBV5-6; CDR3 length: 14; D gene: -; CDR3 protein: CASSLGTSGGTQYF; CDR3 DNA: TGTGCCAGCAGCTTGGGGACCTCCGGCGGTACGCAGTATTTT
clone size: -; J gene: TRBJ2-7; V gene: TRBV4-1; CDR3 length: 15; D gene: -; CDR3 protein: CASSQGNMGTYEQYF; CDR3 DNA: TGCGCCAGCAGCCAAGGAAACATGGGCACCTACGAGCAGTACTTC
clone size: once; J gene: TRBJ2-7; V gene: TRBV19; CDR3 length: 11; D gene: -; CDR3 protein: CASSYSYEQYF; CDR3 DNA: TGTGCCAGTAGTTACTCCTACGAGCAGTACTTC
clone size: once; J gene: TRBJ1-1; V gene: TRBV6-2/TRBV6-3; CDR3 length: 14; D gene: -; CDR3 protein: CASRYKRGNTEAFF; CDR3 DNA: TGTGCCAGCAGATACAAGAGGGGTAACACTGAAGCTTTCTTT
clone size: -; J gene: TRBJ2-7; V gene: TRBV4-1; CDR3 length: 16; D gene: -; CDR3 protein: CASSRKGGGLLDEQYF; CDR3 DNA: TGCGCCAGCAGCCGGAAAGGGGGTGGTCTACTCGACGAGCAGTACTTC
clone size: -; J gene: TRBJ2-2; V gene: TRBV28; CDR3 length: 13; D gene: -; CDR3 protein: CATLPHNTGELFF; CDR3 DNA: TGTGCCACCTTACCGCATAACACCGGGGAGCTGTTTTTT
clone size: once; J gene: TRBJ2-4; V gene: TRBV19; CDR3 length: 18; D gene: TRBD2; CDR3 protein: CASSMGGLAALAKNIQYF; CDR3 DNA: TGTGCCAGTAGTATGGGGGGACTAGCGGCGTTAGCCAAAAACATTCAGTACTTC
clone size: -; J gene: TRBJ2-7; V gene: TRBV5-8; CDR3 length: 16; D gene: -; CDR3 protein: CASSLWDGTRAYEQYF; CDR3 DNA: TGTGCCAGCAGCTTGTGGGACGGAACTCGGGCCTACGAGCAGTACTTC
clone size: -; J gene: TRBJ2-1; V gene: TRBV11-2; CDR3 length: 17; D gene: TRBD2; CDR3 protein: CASSYSPGLAAPNEQFF; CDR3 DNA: TGTGCCAGCAGCTATTCCCCGGGACTAGCGGCTCCCAATGAGCAGTTCTTC
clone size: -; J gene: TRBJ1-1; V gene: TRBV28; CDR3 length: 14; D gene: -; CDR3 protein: CASSAGSRQSEAFF; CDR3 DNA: TGTGCCAGCAGCGCTGGGTCCAGACAGTCCGAAGCTTTCTTT
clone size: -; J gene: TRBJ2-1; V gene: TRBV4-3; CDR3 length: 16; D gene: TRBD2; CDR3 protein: CASSQVRASGNNEQFF; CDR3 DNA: TGCGCCAGCAGCCAAGTCAGGGCTAGCGGTAACAATGAGCAGTTCTTC
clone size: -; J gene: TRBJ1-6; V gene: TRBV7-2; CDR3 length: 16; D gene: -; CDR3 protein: CASSSLGGHLNSPLHF; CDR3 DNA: TGTGCCAGCAGCTCCCTGGGGGGGCACCTAAATTCACCCCTCCACTTT
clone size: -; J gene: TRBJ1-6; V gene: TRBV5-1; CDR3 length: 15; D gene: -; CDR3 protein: CASSVNEPGYSPLHF; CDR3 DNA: TGCGCCAGCAGCGTAAACGAACCGGGATATTCACCCCTCCACTTT
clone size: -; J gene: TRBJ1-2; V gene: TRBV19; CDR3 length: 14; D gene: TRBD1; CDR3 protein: CASSVPGQDRGYTF; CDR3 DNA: TGTGCCAGTAGTGTTCCGGGACAGGATCGGGGCTACACCTTC
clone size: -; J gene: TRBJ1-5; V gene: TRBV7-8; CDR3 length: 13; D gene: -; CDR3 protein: CASSVGQKRAQHF; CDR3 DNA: TGTGCCAGCAGCGTGGGCCAAAAAAGAGCCCAGCATTTT
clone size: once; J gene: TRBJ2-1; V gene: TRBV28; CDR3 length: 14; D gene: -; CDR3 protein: CASIPTPPGNEQFF; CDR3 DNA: TGTGCCAGCATCCCGACCCCACCTGGCAATGAGCAGTTCTTC
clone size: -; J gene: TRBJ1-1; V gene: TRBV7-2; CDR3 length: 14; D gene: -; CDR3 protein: CASSLEAGYTEAFF; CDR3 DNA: TGTGCCAGCAGCTTAGAGGCAGGGTATACTGAAGCTTTCTTT
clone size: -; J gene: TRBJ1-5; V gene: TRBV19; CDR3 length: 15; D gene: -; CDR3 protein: CASSTLGGGNQPQHF; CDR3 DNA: TGTGCCAGTAGTACGCTGGGAGGAGGGAATCAGCCCCAGCATTTT
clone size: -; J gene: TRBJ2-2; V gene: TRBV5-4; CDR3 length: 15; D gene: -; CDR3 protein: CASSRAVGNTGELFF; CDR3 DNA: TGTGCCAGCAGCCGGGCCGTAGGTAACACCGGGGAGCTGTTTTTT
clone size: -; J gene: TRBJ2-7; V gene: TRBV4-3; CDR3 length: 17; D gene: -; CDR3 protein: CASSQKKRGRGTPEQYF; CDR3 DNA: TGCGCCAGCAGCCAAAAAAAAAGGGGCAGGGGTACTCCCGAGCAGTACTTC
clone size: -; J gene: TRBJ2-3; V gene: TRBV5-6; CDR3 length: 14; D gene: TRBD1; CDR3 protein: CASSWDRGSDTQYF; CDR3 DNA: TGTGCCAGCAGCTGGGACAGGGGATCAGATACGCAGTATTTT
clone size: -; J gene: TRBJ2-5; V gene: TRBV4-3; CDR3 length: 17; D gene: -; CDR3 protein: CASSQDLGGHFSETQYF; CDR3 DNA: TGCGCCAGCAGCCAAGATTTGGGCGGGCACTTTTCGGAGACCCAGTACTTC
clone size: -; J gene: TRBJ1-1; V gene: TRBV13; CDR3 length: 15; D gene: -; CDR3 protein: CASSPAGGFGTEAFF; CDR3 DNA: TGTGCCAGCAGCCCGGCGGGGGGGTTTGGCACTGAAGCTTTCTTT
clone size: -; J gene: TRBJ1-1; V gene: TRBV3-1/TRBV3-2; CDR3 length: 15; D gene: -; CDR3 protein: CASSQVGQGFTEAFF; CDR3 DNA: TGTGCCAGCAGCCAAGTAGGCCAGGGATTCACTGAAGCTTTCTTT
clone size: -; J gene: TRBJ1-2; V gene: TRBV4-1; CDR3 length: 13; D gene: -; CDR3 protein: CASSQERGYGYTF; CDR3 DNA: TGCGCCAGCAGCCAAGAGCGGGGCTATGGCTACACCTTC
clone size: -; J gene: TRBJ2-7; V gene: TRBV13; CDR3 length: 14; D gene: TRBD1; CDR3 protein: CASSSPGQGDEQYF; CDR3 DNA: TGTGCCAGCAGCTCTCCGGGACAGGGAGACGAGCAGTACTTC
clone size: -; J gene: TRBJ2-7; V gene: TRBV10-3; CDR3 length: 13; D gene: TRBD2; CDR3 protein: CAISGGTAYEQYF; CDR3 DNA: TGTGCCATCAGCGGGGGGACTGCCTACGAGCAGTACTTC
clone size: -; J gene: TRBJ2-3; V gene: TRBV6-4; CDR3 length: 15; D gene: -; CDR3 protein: CASSDSGSLPSVQYF; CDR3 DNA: TGTGCCAGCAGTGACTCAGGTAGCCTCCCCAGTGTGCAGTATTTT
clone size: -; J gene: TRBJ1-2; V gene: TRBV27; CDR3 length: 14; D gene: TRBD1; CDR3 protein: CASSFRDRRYGYTF; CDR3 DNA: TGTGCCAGCAGCTTCCGGGACAGGCGCTATGGCTACACCTTC
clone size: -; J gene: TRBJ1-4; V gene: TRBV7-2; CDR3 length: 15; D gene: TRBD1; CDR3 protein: CASSLAGTGNEKLFF; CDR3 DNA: TGTGCCAGCAGCTTAGCCGGGACAGGGAATGAAAAACTGTTTTTT
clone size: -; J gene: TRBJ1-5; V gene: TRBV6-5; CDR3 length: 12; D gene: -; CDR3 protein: CASTTGRQPQHF; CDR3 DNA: TGTGCCAGCACTACAGGGCGTCAGCCCCAGCATTTT
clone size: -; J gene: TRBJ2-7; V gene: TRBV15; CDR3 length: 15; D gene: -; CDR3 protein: CATSLGGMSTYEQYF; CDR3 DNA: TGTGCCACCAGCCTAGGAGGGATGAGTACCTACGAGCAGTACTTC
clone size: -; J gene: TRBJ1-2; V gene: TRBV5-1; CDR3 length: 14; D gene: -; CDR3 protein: CASNLDGHEPSYTF; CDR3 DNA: TGCGCCAGCAATTTGGACGGCCATGAGCCGAGCTACACCTTC
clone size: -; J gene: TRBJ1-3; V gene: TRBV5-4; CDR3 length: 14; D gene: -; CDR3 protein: CASSLSGGGNTIYF; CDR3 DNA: TGTGCCAGCAGCTTGTCTGGGGGTGGAAACACCATATATTTT
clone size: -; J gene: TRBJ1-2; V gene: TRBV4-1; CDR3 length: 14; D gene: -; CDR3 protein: CASSQDSVARGYTF; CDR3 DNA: TGCGCCAGCAGCCAAGATAGTGTGGCGCGGGGCTACACCTTC
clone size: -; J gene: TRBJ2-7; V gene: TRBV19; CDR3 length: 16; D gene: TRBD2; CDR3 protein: CASSPGTSGIRYEQYF; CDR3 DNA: TGTGCCAGTAGTCCCGGGACTAGCGGGATACGCTACGAGCAGTACTTC
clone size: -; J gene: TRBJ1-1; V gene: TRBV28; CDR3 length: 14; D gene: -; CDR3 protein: CASSFGAINTEAFF; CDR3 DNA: TGTGCCAGCAGTTTTGGGGCTATTAACACTGAAGCTTTCTTT
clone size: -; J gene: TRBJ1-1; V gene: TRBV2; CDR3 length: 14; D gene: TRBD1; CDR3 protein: CASSGQTGYTEAFF; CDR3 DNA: TGTGCCAGCAGTGGACAGACAGGGTACACTGAAGCTTTCTTT
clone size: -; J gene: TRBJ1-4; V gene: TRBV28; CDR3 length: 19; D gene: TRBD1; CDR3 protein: CASRLNSVAGTGGREKLFF; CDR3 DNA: TGTGCCAGCAGACTAAATTCCGTTGCCGGGACAGGGGGAAGAGAAAAACTGTTTTTT